This T cell receptor (beta chain) is drawn from a study of tissue T cells after allogeneic stem cell transplantation. Regarding the study as a whole: Shared clones across patients were few; motif clustering revealed tissue-specific shared signatures. Which tissue TCRs were alloreactive or antigen-specific was not determined. Some clones might be persisting host cells.

To note about this clone: The antigen is not known. Mouse gene names and germline throughout. The read finishes 1 residue shy of the CDR3 end, and the germline J gene is used to complete it.

Germline CDR1 reads FNHDT; CDR2 reads SITEND (reference sequence). The CDR3 runs to 14 residues. Trimming at V came to 3 bases and at J to 3 bases, leaving 2 bases not matched to a gene. TCRdb keeps only in-frame clones here, not all; method: immunoSEQ multiplex PCR. The table has some 47,000 clones, roughly 73% seen once. The chain employs TRBV19 and TRBJ2-1; 8 positions agree with TRBD1. The sequenced sample consisted of sorted cells pooled from one or two spleens. This TCR was recovered from a pool of C57BL/6 mice in good health. The CDR3 here is CASSTTGGYAEQFF. CDR3 bases read: TGTGCCAGCAGTACCACAGGGGGCTATGCTGAGCAGTTC.